The 9 T cell receptor beta chains presented below share a single source sample, sequenced in a study of cytomegalovirus exposure and HLA in healthy donors. Both 60 Vbeta primers and 13 Jbeta primers went into the PCR. Here immunoSEQ multiplex PCR was the method, and the copy in TCRdb shows in-frame clones only, minus some. Counted here are about 150,000 clones, roughly 70% occurring once; the ten biggest clones make up roughly 2.2%. Sequenced sample: PBMCs. The receptors stem from a man aged 30 to 45 in good health and CMV-seronegative.

V gene TRBV7-8 combines with J gene TRBJ2-7; TRBD2 agrees at 13 bases. Germline-derived CDR1 and CDR2 are SGHVS and FQNEAQ. Unmatched junction bases numbered 5, after V lost 5 bases and J lost 4 bases. The CDR3 runs to 15 residues. CDR3 DNA sequence: TGTGCCAGCAGCCCAAGGACTAGCGGGGGATACGAGCAGTACTTC. This codes for CASSPRTSGGYEQYF.

With regard to this clone: This sample also contains other DNA sequences that code for the same CDR3. This rearrangement joins TRBV5-1 to TRBJ2-7; TRBD1 aligns across 8 bases. Germline V CDR1 and CDR2: SGHRS, YFSETQ. The CDR3 is made up of 14 amino acids. Trimming cost V 3 bases and J 1 base; bases outside gene matches: 3. CDR3: CASSSGTGSYEQYF. The CDR3 bases are TGCGCCAGCAGCTCCGGGACAGGATCCTACGAGCAGTACTTC.

The chain has TRBV2 and TRBJ1-1; possible D gene TRBD1, 5 bases. CDR3 length: 14 amino acids. From germline, CDR1 is SNHLY and CDR2 FYNNEI. Trimming shortened V by 7 bases and J by 1 base, and 13 bases separated the two germline ends. For the CDR3, the DNA is TGTGCCAGCAACCTGCGGGGGACGAACACTGAAGCTTTCTTT. This translates into CASNLRGTNTEAFF. The entire variable domain, with the rest obtained from reference TRBV2 and TRBJ1-1, is as follows: EPEVTQTPSHQVTQMGQEVILRCVPISNHLYFYWYRQILGQKVEFLVSFYNNEISEKSEIFDDQFSVERPDGSNFTLKIRSTKLEDSAMYFCASNLRGTNTEAFFGQGTRLTVV.

This clone was seen more than once but under ten times. This chain joins TRBV18 and TRBJ2-6; a possible D gene is TRBD1 (6 bases). The CDR3 loop spans 16 amino acids. CDR1 KGHSH and CDR2 LQKENI come from the germline V gene. Trimming left V 2 bases short and J 0 bases short, with 8 bases between. The DNA for the CDR3 is TGTGCCAGCTCACCAACAGGGAGCTCTGGGGCCAACGTCCTGACTTTC. As protein: CASSPTGSSGANVLTF.

The chain combines TRBV27 with TRBJ2-3, with 7 bases fitting TRBD2. Germline assignment: CDR1 MNHEY and CDR2 SMNVEV (reference sequence). The CDR3 totals 15 residues. Trimming at V came to 2 bases and at J to 1 base, leaving 3 bases not matched to a gene. The CDR3 sequence is CASSLGAGGTDTQYF. CDR3 sequence (DNA): TGTGCCAGCAGTTTAGGGGCGGGGGGCACAGATACGCAGTATTTT.

The chain recombines TRBV7-8 with TRBJ2-1; 8 nucleotides align to TRBD1. There are 16 residues in the CDR3. V shed 5 bases, J shed 6 bases, and the junction held 12 bases outside the gene matches. The germline CDR1 and CDR2 sequences are SGHVS and FQNEAQ. This chain's CDR3 is CASSPSFGQGVNEQFF. CDR3 DNA sequence: TGTGCCAGCAGCCCTAGCTTCGGACAGGGAGTCAATGAGCAGTTCTTC.

The V call is TRBV25-1, the J call TRBJ2-7, with D perhaps matching TRBD1 (6 bases). Between the trimmed V and J ends, which lost 7 bases and 3 bases, there was a span of 10 bases. The length of the CDR3 is 12 residues. Germline CDR1 reads MGHDK; CDR2 reads SYGVNS. CDR3 nucleotide sequence: TGTGCCAGCAAGGACAGCGTCTACGAGCAGTACTTC. Its protein is CASKDSVYEQYF.

This sequence joins TRBV30 and TRBJ2-4; tentative D call: TRBD2 (7 bases). Between the trimmed V and J ends, which lost 0 bases and 7 bases, there was a span of 10 bases. Germline V gives CDR1 GTSNPN, CDR2 SVGIG (reference sequence). The CDR3 length is 13 residues. The CDR3 DNA follows: TGTGCCTGGAGTGTGGGAGGGGGGAACATTCAGTACTTC. This translates into CAWSVGGGNIQYF.

This rearrangement joins TRBV5-5 to TRBJ1-2, with 9 bases identical to TRBD1. CDR3 length: 14 residues. The germline V gene has CDR1 SGHKS and CDR2 YYEKEE (reference sequence). V shed 6 bases and J 3 bases; nucleotides not matched to a gene: 6. The CDR3 reads CASNFGTGHYGYTF. CDR3 in DNA: TGTGCCAGCAACTTTGGGACAGGGCACTATGGCTACACCTTC.